These T cell receptor beta chains were read from a single sample in a study of Ad26.COV2.S vaccination and SARS-CoV-2 variants. Profiling relied on immunoSEQ multiplex PCR, and the TCRdb table lists in-frame clones only, not all of them. The sample comprises around 450,000 clones, about 92% of which are singletons, and less than 4.5% rests with the top ten. This specimen consisted of peripheral blood, obtained in a trial of Ad26.COV2.S vaccine versus placebo. These receptors originate from a person aged 18-65 years who received the Ad26.COV2.S COVID-19 vaccine or a placebo. Both conserved end residues are part of each CDR3.

V	J	CDR3
TRBV7-2	TRBJ2-3	CASKGLGGVTQYF
TRBV5-6	TRBJ2-7	CASSLIRLAGYEQYF
TRBV3-1/TRBV3-2	TRBJ2-3	CASSQRDAADTQYF
TRBV28	TRBJ1-6	CASSLGGISPLHF
TRBV5-6	TRBJ1-1	CASSHRYRGRTEAFF
TRBV7-9	TRBJ2-7	CASSLESGSYEQYF
TRBV2	TRBJ2-7	CASSEGLAGRFSEQYF
TRBV14	TRBJ2-2	CASSQDIGTLNTGELFF
TRBV6-7	TRBJ2-7	CASSLTSRAYEQYF
TRBV2	TRBJ2-5	CASSELVETQYF
TRBV29-1	TRBJ2-7	CSVVGEGTYEQYF
TRBV5-6	TRBJ2-3	CASSLARVADTQYF
TRBV9	TRBJ2-3	CASSAPGTDTQYF
TRBV5-1	TRBJ2-7	CASSGTTGIEQYF